These 10 T cell receptor beta chains came from one sample sequenced in a study of Ad26.COV2.S vaccination and SARS-CoV-2 variants. This sample's treatment: around 19 received Ad26.COV2.S at low or high dose, single or two shots; roughly five received placebo; per-sample allocation not given. The samples date from day 63 after the first vaccine or placebo injection. Here immunoSEQ multiplex PCR was the method, and the copy in TCRdb shows in-frame clones only, minus some. The sample has 380,000 or so clones, 88% seen once. The sequencing here drew on peripheral blood, taken in a trial of Ad26.COV2.S vaccine versus placebo. The receptor source for this set is a person between 18 and 59 years old who received the Ad26.COV2.S COVID-19 vaccine or a placebo.

The chain combines TRBV9 with TRBJ2-1; D may be TRBD2 (6 bases). This CDR3 is built from 14 residues. Germline V gene sequence: CDR1 SGDLS, CDR2 YYNGEE. V lost 0 bases to trimming and J lost 6 bases, with 10 bases between them. CDR3: CASSVVVGGNEQFF. The DNA of the CDR3 is TGTGCCAGCAGCGTAGTGGTGGGAGGCAATGAGCAGTTCTTC.

This clone showed up just once. The DNA of the CDR3 is TGCAGCGTTGTTGGGTTGGGACTTGATACGCAGTATTTT. It translates to CSVVGLGLDTQYF. The V call is TRBV29-1, the J call TRBJ2-3; D is possibly TRBD2 (6 bases). The V end lost 4 bases, the J end lost 6 bases, and 14 bases lay between the germline ends. Germline CDR1 SQVTM, CDR2 ANQGSEA. The CDR3 totals 13 residues.

The J gene is TRBJ1-4, the V gene TRBV9, with a weak D call TRBD1 (5 bases). This CDR3 contains 14 residues. Germline CDR1 is SGDLS and CDR2 is YYNGEE. Trimming cost V 7 bases and J 6 bases, with 16 bases left between them. CDR3 sequence: CASSLWGMDEKLFF. Written as DNA, the CDR3 is TGTGCCAGCTCTCTCTGGGGCATGGATGAAAAACTGTTTTTT.

V and J are TRBV4-1 and TRBJ2-7, with 11 bases fitting TRBD2. The V segment lost 1 base and the J segment 2 bases; nucleotides outside the gene matches: 4. There are 16 residues in the CDR3. The V gene's germline CDR1 is MGHRA and CDR2 YSYEKL. CDR3 nucleotide sequence: TGCGCCAGCAGCCAAGGGACTAGCGGGCTCGCCTACGAGCAGTACTTC. Translated, it gives CASSQGTSGLAYEQYF.

V is TRBV6-6 and J is TRBJ1-2; 8 positions agree with TRBD1. The V segment lost 5 bases and the J segment 6 bases; nucleotides outside the gene matches: 5. The CDR3 is 13 amino acids. The germline V gene has CDR1 MNHNY and CDR2 SVGAGI (reference sequence). CDR3 sequence reads: CASSQGADHGYTF. DNA of the CDR3: TGTGCCAGCAGTCAGGGGGCCGACCATGGCTACACCTTC.

This clone was recorded only once. The chain employs TRBV30 and TRBJ2-7; TRBD1 agrees at 8 bases. The V gene's germline CDR1 is GTSNPN and CDR2 SVGIG (reference sequence). This CDR3 has 13 residues. Germline trimming cut 1 base from V and 6 bases from J; bases unmatched to any gene: 5. The chain's CDR3 is CAWSGGQGGEQYF. For the CDR3, the DNA is TGTGCCTGGAGTGGCGGACAGGGCGGCGAGCAGTACTTC.

The chain's CDR3 is CASRTGGGGQPQHF. The CDR3 nucleotides are TGTGCCAGTAGGACAGGTGGAGGGGGTCAGCCCCAGCATTTT. V usage is TRBV19 and J usage is TRBJ1-5, with D tentatively TRBD1 (6 bases). The V and J ends lost 6 bases and 6 bases respectively, with 15 bases between them. Germline CDR1 LNHDA, CDR2 SQIVND (reference sequence). The length of the CDR3 is 14 residues.

This clone was counted once. The chain joins TRBV4-3 to TRBJ2-3, with 7 bases identical to TRBD2. Germline-derived CDR1 and CDR2 are LGHNA and YSLEER. The trim removed 0 bases at V and 2 bases at J, leaving 17 bases unmatched. This CDR3 is built from 20 residues. The CDR3, as DNA: TGCGCCAGCAGCCAAGATCGGATAACCGGGGGGACTACCCTCACAGATACGCAGTATTTT. This translates into CASSQDRITGGTTLTDTQYF.

The chain has TRBV6-5 and TRBJ2-1; D perhaps matches TRBD2 (5 bases). CDR3 length: 15 residues. V gave up 7 bases and J gave up 3 bases, with 16 bases separating them. From germline, CDR1 is MNHEY and CDR2 SVGAGI. CDR3 region: CASKFLQRNYNEQFF. DNA of the CDR3: TGTGCCAGCAAGTTTCTCCAGCGGAACTACAATGAGCAGTTCTTC.

The chain recombines TRBV5-1 with TRBJ2-1, with 7 positions matching TRBD2. CDR3 length: 15 residues. Germline lookup yields CDR1 SGHRS and CDR2 YFSETQ. The J segment lost 0 bases and the V segment lost 7 bases, leaving 7 bases of the junction unmatched. This CDR3 reads CASSPSGTSYNEQFF. DNA of the CDR3: TGCGCCAGCTCCCCCAGCGGGACCTCCTACAATGAGCAGTTCTTC.